A single TCR beta chain is shown here with its context. Data came from immunoSEQ multiplex PCR; TCRdb stores just in-frame clones and leaves some out. The sample consists of about 10,000 clones, approximately 90% of them appearing once. This record comes from a study of immune evolution from preneoplasia to lung adenocarcinoma. Resections took place in Japan or China from about 2013 to 2018. Germline CDR1 KGHSH, CDR2 LQKENI. The CDR3 consists of 13 residues. V was cut by 3 bases and J by 1 base, with 6 bases left in between. J is TRBJ1-1 and V is TRBV18; possibly TRBD1 for D (5 bases). The clonotype comes from a person between 65 and 80 years old with invasive lung adenocarcinoma. Some clones in this sample may be carry-over from other donors' samples. The sequenced material came from FFPE invasive lung adenocarcinoma tissue. CDR3 protein: CASSPGANTEAFF. DNA of the CDR3: TGTGCCAGCTCACCCGGGGCGAACACTGAAGCTTTCTTT.